These 4 T cell receptor beta chains originate from one sample sequenced in a study of blood T cells in healthy people across ages. A sample-barcoded 5' primer and a J-beta primer mix were used in a second PCR of roughly 6 to 11 cycles. TCRdb reprocessed the 5' RACE reads with MiXCR, giving one entry per CDR3 protein. Among about 2 million distinct CDR3 sequences listed, approximately 50% were seen once. Sequenced input: blood. Receptor source: a woman aged 40 to 50 in good health.

V gene TRBV5-1 combines with J gene TRBJ2-5, with TRBD2 matching over 11 bases. In germline, CDR1 is SGHRS, CDR2 YFSETQ. Trimming took 0 bases from V and 2 from J; bases not matched to a gene: 6. The CDR3 runs to 17 residues. CDR3 residues: CASSLARLAGGQETQYF. The CDR3 coding sequence is TGCGCCAGCAGCTTGGCCCGGCTAGCGGGGGGACAAGAGACCCAGTACTTC.

The DNA for the CDR3 is TGTGCCAGCAGTCTCCACCTGGCGAACACTGAAGCTTTCTTT. It specifies CASSLHLANTEAFF. The chain recombines TRBV28 with TRBJ1-1; D is uncertain. Between the trimmed V and J ends, which lost 5 bases and 1 base, there was a span of 11 bases. This CDR3 region has 14 residues. CDR1 is MDHEN and CDR2 is SYDVKM in the germline V gene.

This clonotype was seen more than once but under ten times. This rearrangement joins TRBV15 to TRBJ1-5; D is unresolved. The CDR3 has 13 amino acids. V was shortened by 2 bases and J by 7 bases, with 9 bases between the two germline ends. The germline gives CDR1 LNHNV, CDR2 YYDKDF (reference sequence). CDR3 sequence (DNA): TGTGCCACCAGCAGACCTGGGCCGCAGCCCCAGCATTTT. Translation gives CATSRPGPQPQHF. Full variable domain (remainder filled in from reference TRBV15 and TRBJ1-5): DAMVIQNPRYQVTQFGKPVTLSCSQTLNHNVMYWYQQKSSQAPKLLFHYYDKDFNNEADTPDNFQSRRPNTSFCFLDIRSPGLGDTAMYLCATSRPGPQPQHFGDGTRLSIL.

Note on this clonotype: A much larger clone lies a single base off, so this may be a read error. This chain uses TRBV6-2 or TRBV6-3 with TRBJ2-3; 8 nucleotides agree with TRBD2. The CDR3 is 14 amino acids. The junction had 4 bases not matched to a gene; V was cut back by 6 bases and J by 2 bases. Per germline, CDR1 MNHEY and CDR2 SVGEGT. In nucleotides, the CDR3 is TGTGCCAGCAGAGTAGCGGGGAACACAGATACGCAGTATTTT. Amino acids: CASRVAGNTDTQYF.